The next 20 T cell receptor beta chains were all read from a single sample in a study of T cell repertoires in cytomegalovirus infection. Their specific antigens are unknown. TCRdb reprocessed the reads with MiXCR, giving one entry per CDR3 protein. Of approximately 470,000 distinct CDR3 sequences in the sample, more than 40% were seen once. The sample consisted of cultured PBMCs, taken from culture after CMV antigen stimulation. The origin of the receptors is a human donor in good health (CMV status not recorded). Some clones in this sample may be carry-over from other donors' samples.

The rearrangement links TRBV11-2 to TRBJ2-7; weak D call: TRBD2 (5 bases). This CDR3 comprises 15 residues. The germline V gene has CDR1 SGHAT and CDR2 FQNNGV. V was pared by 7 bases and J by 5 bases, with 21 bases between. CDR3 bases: TGTGCCAGCACCCCCCCGCTTAGAGGGTCGGACGAGCAGTACTTC. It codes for CASTPPLRGSDEQYF.

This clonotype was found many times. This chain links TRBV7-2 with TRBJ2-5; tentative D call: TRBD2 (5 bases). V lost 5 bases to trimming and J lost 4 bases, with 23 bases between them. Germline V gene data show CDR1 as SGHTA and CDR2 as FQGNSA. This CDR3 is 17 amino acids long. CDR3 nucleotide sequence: TGTGCCAGCAGCACCATTAGCGTTCGGCTGGGTGGAGAGACCCAGTACTTC. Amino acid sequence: CASSTISVRLGGETQYF.

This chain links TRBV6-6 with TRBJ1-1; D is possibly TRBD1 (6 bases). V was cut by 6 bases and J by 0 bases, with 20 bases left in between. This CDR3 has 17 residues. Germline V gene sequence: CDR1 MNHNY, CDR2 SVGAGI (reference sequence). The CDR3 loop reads CASRRPGGFRLNTEAFF. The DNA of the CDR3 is TGTGCCAGCAGGAGGCCTGGGGGCTTCAGACTGAACACTGAAGCTTTCTTT.

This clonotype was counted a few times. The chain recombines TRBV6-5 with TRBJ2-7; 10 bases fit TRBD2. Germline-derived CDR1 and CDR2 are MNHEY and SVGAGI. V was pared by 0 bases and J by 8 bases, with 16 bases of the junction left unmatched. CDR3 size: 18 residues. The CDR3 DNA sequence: TGTGCCAGCAGTTACTCCCCCGCGGTAGCGGGAGGCCCTCGGCAGCAGTACTTC. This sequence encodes CASSYSPAVAGGPRQQYF.

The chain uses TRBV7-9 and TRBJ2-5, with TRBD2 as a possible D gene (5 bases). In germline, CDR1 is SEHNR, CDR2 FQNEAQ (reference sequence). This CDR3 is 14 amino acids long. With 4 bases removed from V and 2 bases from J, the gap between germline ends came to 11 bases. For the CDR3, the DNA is TGTGCCAGCAGCTACGTAGCGCCACAAGAGACCCAGTACTTC. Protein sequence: CASSYVAPQETQYF.

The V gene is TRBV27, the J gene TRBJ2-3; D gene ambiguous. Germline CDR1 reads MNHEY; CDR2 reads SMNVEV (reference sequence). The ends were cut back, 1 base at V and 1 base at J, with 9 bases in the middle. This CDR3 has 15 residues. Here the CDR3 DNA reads TGTGCCAGCAGTTTATGGTTTGGAGGCACAGATACGCAGTATTTT. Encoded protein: CASSLWFGGTDTQYF.

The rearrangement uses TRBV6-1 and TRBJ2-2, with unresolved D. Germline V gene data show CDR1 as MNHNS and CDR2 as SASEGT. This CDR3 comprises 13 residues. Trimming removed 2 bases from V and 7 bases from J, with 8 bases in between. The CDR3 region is CASSELRNGELFF. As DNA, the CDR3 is TGTGCCAGCAGTGAACTTAGGAACGGGGAGCTGTTTTTT.

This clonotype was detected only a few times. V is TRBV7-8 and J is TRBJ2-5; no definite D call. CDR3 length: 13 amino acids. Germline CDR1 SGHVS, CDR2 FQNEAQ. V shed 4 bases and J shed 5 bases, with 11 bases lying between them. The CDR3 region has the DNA TGTGCCAGCAGCTCGGACCCCCGCGAGACCCAGTACTTC. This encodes CASSSDPRETQYF. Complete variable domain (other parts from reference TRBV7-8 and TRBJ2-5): GAGVSQSPRYKVAKRGQDVALRCDPISGHVSLFWYQQALGQGPEFLTYFQNEAQLDKSGLPSDRFFAERPEGSVSTLKIQRTQQEDSAVYLCASSSDPRETQYFGPGTRLLVL.

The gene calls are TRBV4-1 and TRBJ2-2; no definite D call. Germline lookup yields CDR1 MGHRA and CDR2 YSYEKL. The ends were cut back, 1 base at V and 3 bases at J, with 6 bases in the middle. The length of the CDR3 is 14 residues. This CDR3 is CASSQGLHTGELFF. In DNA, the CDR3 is TGCGCCAGCAGCCAAGGACTTCACACCGGGGAGCTGTTTTTT.

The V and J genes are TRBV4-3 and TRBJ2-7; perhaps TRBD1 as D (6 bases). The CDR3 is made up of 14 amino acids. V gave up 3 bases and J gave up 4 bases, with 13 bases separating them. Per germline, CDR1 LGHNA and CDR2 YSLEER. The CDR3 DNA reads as TGCGCCAGCAGCCACCGCAAGGGGGATTACGAGCAGTACTTC. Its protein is CASSHRKGDYEQYF.

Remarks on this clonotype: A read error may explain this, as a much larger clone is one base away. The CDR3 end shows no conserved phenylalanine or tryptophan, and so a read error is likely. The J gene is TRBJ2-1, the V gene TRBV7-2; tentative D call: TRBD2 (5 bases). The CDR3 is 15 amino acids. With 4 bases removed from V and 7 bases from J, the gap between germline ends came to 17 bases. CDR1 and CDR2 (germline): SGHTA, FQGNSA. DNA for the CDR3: TGTGCCAGCAGCTCCCCGGCGGGCCGCTGGAATGAGCAGTTCTTA. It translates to CASSSPAGRWNEQFL.

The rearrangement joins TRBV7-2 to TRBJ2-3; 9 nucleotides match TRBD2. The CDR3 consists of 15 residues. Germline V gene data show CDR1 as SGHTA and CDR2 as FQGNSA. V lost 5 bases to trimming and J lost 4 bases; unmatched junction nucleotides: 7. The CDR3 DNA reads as TGTGCCAGCAGCACCCTAGCGGGACGCCCAGATACGCAGTATTTT. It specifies CASSTLAGRPDTQYF.

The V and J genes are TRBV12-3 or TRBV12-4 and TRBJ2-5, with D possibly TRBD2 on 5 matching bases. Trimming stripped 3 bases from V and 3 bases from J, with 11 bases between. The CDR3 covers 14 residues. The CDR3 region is CASSFPQAEETQYF. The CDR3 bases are TGTGCCAGCAGTTTCCCCCAAGCGGAAGAGACCCAGTACTTC.

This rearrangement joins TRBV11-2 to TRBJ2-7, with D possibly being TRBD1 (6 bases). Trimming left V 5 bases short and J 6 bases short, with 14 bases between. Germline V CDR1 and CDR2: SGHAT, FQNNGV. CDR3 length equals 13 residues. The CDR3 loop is CASSGYRVSEQYF. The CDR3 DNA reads TGTGCCAGCAGCGGTTACAGGGTAAGCGAGCAGTACTTC. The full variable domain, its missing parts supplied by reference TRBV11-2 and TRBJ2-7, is EAGVAQSPRYKIIEKRQSVAFWCNPISGHATLYWYQQILGQGPKLLIQFQNNGVVDDSQLPKDRFSAERLKGVDSTLKIQPAKLEDSAVYLCASSGYRVSEQYFGPGTRLTVT.

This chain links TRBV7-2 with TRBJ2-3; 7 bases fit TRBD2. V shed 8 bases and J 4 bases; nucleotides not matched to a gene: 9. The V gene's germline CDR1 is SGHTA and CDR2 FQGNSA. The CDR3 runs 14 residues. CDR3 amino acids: CASPAPGGSDTQYF. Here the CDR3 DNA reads TGTGCCAGCCCAGCCCCGGGAGGCTCAGATACGCAGTATTTT.

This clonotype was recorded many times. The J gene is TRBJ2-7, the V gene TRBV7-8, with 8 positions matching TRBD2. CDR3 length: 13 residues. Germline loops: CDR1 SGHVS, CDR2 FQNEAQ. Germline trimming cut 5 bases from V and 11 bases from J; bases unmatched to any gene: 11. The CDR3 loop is CASSIRDGGRKYF. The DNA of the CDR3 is TGTGCCAGCAGCATCAGAGACGGCGGGAGGAAGTACTTC.

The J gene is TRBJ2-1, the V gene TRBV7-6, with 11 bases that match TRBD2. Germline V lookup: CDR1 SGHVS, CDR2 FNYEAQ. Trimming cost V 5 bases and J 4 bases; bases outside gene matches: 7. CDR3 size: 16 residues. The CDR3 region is CASSHTLAGGYNEQFF. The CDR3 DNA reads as TGTGCCAGCAGCCACACCCTAGCGGGAGGTTACAATGAGCAGTTCTTC.

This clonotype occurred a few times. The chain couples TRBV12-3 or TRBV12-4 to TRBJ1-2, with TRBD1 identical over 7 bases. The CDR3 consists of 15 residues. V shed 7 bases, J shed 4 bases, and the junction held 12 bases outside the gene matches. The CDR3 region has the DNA TGTGCCAGCACCGGGACAGCTCCGGAGGGCTATGGCTACACCTTC. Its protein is CASTGTAPEGYGYTF.

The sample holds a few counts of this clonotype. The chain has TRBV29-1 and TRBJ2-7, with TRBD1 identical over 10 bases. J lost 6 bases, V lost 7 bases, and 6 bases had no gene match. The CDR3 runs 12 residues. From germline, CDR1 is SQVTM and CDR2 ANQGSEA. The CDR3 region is CSGRRDRGEQYF. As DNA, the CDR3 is TGCAGCGGGCGCCGGGACAGGGGCGAGCAGTACTTC.

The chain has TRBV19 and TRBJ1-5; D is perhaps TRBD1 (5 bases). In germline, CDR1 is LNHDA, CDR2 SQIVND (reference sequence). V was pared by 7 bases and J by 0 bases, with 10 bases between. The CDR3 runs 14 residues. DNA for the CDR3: TGTGCCAGTAAGGGGTCGTATAGCAATCAGCCCCAGCATTTT. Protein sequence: CASKGSYSNQPQHF.